What follows is one T cell receptor beta chain and its context. No antigen is known for it. Germline V gene data show CDR1 as LNHDA and CDR2 as SQIVND (reference sequence). This CDR3 comprises 16 residues. Trimming stripped 7 bases from V and 4 bases from J, with 20 bases between. The record originates from a study of T cell responses to AZD1222 COVID-19 vaccine. In the study overall: Second-dose timings of about 4 or about 12 weeks were pooled. Study results and caveats: Regions left unmutated in variants are reportedly the target of nearly half of spike-specific TCRs. Regions 160-218 and 743-854 held dominance among vaccine-associated CD4 TCRs, which spanned spike. Sampling that yielded the repertoires occurred only after the peak T cell response.

Sequenced by immunoSEQ multiplex PCR; TCRdb stores in-frame clones only, minus some. In the table there are some 130,000 clones, about 93% of which are singletons. This specimen consisted of peripheral blood, obtained on day 0 of AZD1222 vaccination. The origin of this receptor is an adult in good health. The chain couples TRBV19 to TRBJ1-3; D might be TRBD1 (6 bases). This CDR3 is CASKKGNRATGNTIYF. DNA of the CDR3: TGTGCCAGTAAAAAGGGAAACAGGGCAACCGGAAACACCATATATTTT. Filled out from reference TRBV19 and TRBJ1-3, the complete variable domain reads DGGITQSPKYLFRKEGQNVTLSCEQNLNHDAMYWYRQDPGQGLRLIYYSQIVNDFQKGDIAEGYSVSREKKESFPLTVTSAQKNPTAFYLCASKKGNRATGNTIYFGEGSWLTVV.